A selection of T cell receptor beta chains follows, all from one sample in a study of cytomegalovirus exposure and HLA in healthy donors. Assay: immunoSEQ multiplex PCR; the TCRdb copy retains only in-frame clones and omits some. The sample shows around 200,000 clones, 60% to 85% of them seen only once. Sequenced material: PBMCs. The origin of the receptors is a man aged 35 to 55 in good health and CMV-seronegative. CDR3s include the opening cysteine and the closing phenylalanine or tryptophan. The order of the fields is J gene, V gene, D gene, clone size, CDR3 protein, CDR3 DNA. A D gene is named only where the DNA matches it firmly. Expanded clones are given a class, and other clones once, few, many or no size at all.

j_call: TRBJ2-7; v_call: TRBV2; d_call: TRBD1; clone_size: .; cdr3_aa: CASSGQQGRYEQYF; cdr3_nt: TGTGCCAGCAGTGGCCAACAGGGGCGCTACGAGCAGTACTTC
j_call: TRBJ2-3; v_call: TRBV29-1; d_call: TRBD1; clone_size: .; cdr3_aa: CSVQPLWSGGNLDTQYF; cdr3_nt: TGCAGCGTTCAACCCTTATGGTCAGGGGGCAATCTGGATACGCAGTATTTT
j_call: TRBJ2-5; v_call: TRBV7-2; d_call: .; clone_size: .; cdr3_aa: CASSLEQGTETQYF; cdr3_nt: TGTGCCAGCAGCTTAGAGCAGGGGACAGAGACCCAGTACTTC
j_call: TRBJ2-1; v_call: TRBV5-1; d_call: .; clone_size: .; cdr3_aa: CASSLVPGVHNEQFF; cdr3_nt: TGCGCCAGCAGCTTGGTGCCAGGGGTCCACAATGAGCAGTTCTTC
j_call: TRBJ2-1; v_call: TRBV29-1; d_call: .; clone_size: .; cdr3_aa: CSVEGSGTNYNEQFF; cdr3_nt: TGCAGCGTTGAAGGATCCGGGACAAACTACAATGAGCAGTTCTTC
j_call: TRBJ2-7; v_call: TRBV7-9; d_call: .; clone_size: few; cdr3_aa: CASSRTGEQYF; cdr3_nt: TGTGCCAGCAGCCGGACGGGGGAGCAGTACTTC
j_call: TRBJ2-2; v_call: TRBV11-2; d_call: TRBD2; clone_size: .; cdr3_aa: CASSSPGGRAGGPPGELFF; cdr3_nt: TGTGCCAGCAGCTCCCCGGGTGGAAGAGCGGGGGGGCCCCCCGGGGAGCTGTTTTTT
j_call: TRBJ1-2; v_call: TRBV5-1; d_call: TRBD1; clone_size: .; cdr3_aa: CASSLGDRVSDGYTF; cdr3_nt: TGCGCCAGCAGCTTGGGGGACAGGGTCTCAGATGGCTACACCTTC
j_call: TRBJ2-1; v_call: TRBV6-4; d_call: .; clone_size: .; cdr3_aa: CASSFGPLDDEQFF; cdr3_nt: TGTGCCAGCAGCTTCGGGCCACTAGACGATGAGCAGTTCTTC
j_call: TRBJ2-7; v_call: TRBV18; d_call: .; clone_size: .; cdr3_aa: CASSPGGSLAYEQYF; cdr3_nt: TGTGCCAGCTCACCAGGGGGGAGCCTCGCCTACGAGCAGTACTTC
j_call: TRBJ2-7; v_call: TRBV25-1; d_call: TRBD1; clone_size: few; cdr3_aa: CASRTGQGFYEQYF; cdr3_nt: TGTGCCAGCAGAACGGGACAGGGGTTCTACGAGCAGTACTTC
j_call: TRBJ2-5; v_call: TRBV7-9; d_call: TRBD2; clone_size: .; cdr3_aa: CSSSPWTSGIGETQYF; cdr3_nt: TGTTCCAGCAGTCCTTGGACTAGCGGGATAGGGGAGACCCAGTACTTC
j_call: TRBJ2-1; v_call: TRBV11-2; d_call: .; clone_size: .; cdr3_aa: CASSPTTGSEQFF; cdr3_nt: TGTGCCAGCAGCCCGACTACGGGGAGTGAGCAGTTCTTC
j_call: TRBJ2-7; v_call: TRBV19; d_call: .; clone_size: .; cdr3_aa: CASSISGSYEQYF; cdr3_nt: TGTGCCAGTAGTATCTCAGGGTCCTACGAGCAGTACTTC
j_call: TRBJ1-2; v_call: TRBV6-1; d_call: TRBD1; clone_size: .; cdr3_aa: CASSEALGQGRGYTF; cdr3_nt: TGTGCCAGCAGTGAAGCGCTCGGACAGGGGAGAGGCTACACCTTC
j_call: TRBJ2-5; v_call: TRBV12-5; d_call: .; clone_size: .; cdr3_aa: CASGLVKGSLDF; cdr3_nt: TGTGCTAGTGGTTTGGTAAAGGGGTCCTTAGACTTC
j_call: TRBJ2-1; v_call: TRBV5-1; d_call: TRBD2; clone_size: .; cdr3_aa: CASSLGLADNEQFF; cdr3_nt: TGCGCCAGCAGCTTGGGACTAGCAGACAATGAGCAGTTCTTC
j_call: TRBJ1-1; v_call: TRBV28; d_call: .; clone_size: .; cdr3_aa: CASSLISNTEAFF; cdr3_nt: TGTGCCAGCAGTTTAATTAGTAACACTGAAGCTTTCTTT
j_call: TRBJ2-7; v_call: TRBV5-6; d_call: .; clone_size: .; cdr3_aa: CASSSTVSYEQYF; cdr3_nt: TGTGCCAGCAGTTCAACGGTGTCCTACGAGCAGTACTTC
j_call: TRBJ2-7; v_call: TRBV7-2; d_call: .; clone_size: few; cdr3_aa: CASSLAGGPDYEQYF; cdr3_nt: TGTGCCAGCAGCTTAGCGGGGGGGCCCGACTACGAGCAGTACTTC
j_call: TRBJ2-7; v_call: TRBV6-1; d_call: .; clone_size: .; cdr3_aa: CASRLEGGF; cdr3_nt: TGTGCCAGCAGACTTGAGGGTGGGTTC
j_call: TRBJ2-7; v_call: TRBV27; d_call: TRBD2; clone_size: .; cdr3_aa: CASSLSTSGSYEQYF; cdr3_nt: TGTGCCAGCAGTTTATCGACTAGCGGGAGCTACGAGCAGTACTTC
j_call: TRBJ1-1; v_call: TRBV14; d_call: TRBD1; clone_size: .; cdr3_aa: CASSPGQRWNTEAFF; cdr3_nt: TGTGCCAGCAGCCCGGGACAGCGGTGGAACACTGAAGCTTTCTTT
j_call: TRBJ2-2; v_call: TRBV28; d_call: .; clone_size: .; cdr3_aa: CASSFEGSTGELFF; cdr3_nt: TGTGCCAGCAGTTTCGAGGGAAGCACCGGGGAGCTGTTTTTT
j_call: TRBJ2-7; v_call: TRBV20-1; d_call: .; clone_size: .; cdr3_aa: CSARDRGEQYF; cdr3_nt: TGCAGTGCTAGAGATCGGGGCGAGCAGTACTTC
j_call: TRBJ1-1; v_call: TRBV9; d_call: .; clone_size: .; cdr3_aa: CASSVAGGGNTEAFF; cdr3_nt: TGTGCCAGCAGCGTAGCTGGCGGAGGAAACACTGAAGCTTTCTTT
j_call: TRBJ1-3; v_call: TRBV7-6; d_call: .; clone_size: .; cdr3_aa: CASSLRGNTIYF; cdr3_nt: TGTGCCAGCAGCTTAAGGGGGAACACCATATATTTT
j_call: TRBJ2-5; v_call: TRBV4-3; d_call: .; clone_size: .; cdr3_aa: CASSLRRRGLETQYF; cdr3_nt: TGCGCCAGCAGCCTCCGCCGGCGGGGGCTAGAGACCCAGTACTTC
j_call: TRBJ2-7; v_call: TRBV7-6; d_call: TRBD1; clone_size: once; cdr3_aa: CASSLERDRPLLEQYF; cdr3_nt: TGTGCCAGCAGCTTAGAGAGGGACAGGCCCCTCCTCGAGCAGTACTTC
j_call: TRBJ2-5; v_call: TRBV4-2; d_call: .; clone_size: .; cdr3_aa: CASSQEGAQYF; cdr3_nt: TGTGCCAGCAGCCAAGAGGGGGCGCAGTACTTC
j_call: TRBJ2-1; v_call: TRBV19; d_call: TRBD1; clone_size: .; cdr3_aa: CASSFGTEYNEQFF; cdr3_nt: TGTGCCAGTAGCTTCGGGACAGAATACAATGAGCAGTTCTTC
j_call: TRBJ2-3; v_call: TRBV5-1; d_call: TRBD2; clone_size: .; cdr3_aa: CASSSRTSGGADTQYF; cdr3_nt: TGCGCCAGCAGCAGCCGGACTAGCGGGGGAGCAGATACGCAGTATTTT
j_call: TRBJ2-3; v_call: TRBV9; d_call: TRBD2; clone_size: .; cdr3_aa: CASSVEGSGGSGDTQYF; cdr3_nt: TGTGCCAGCAGCGTAGAAGGTAGCGGGGGGTCCGGAGATACGCAGTATTTT
j_call: TRBJ2-1; v_call: TRBV7-9; d_call: TRBD1; clone_size: .; cdr3_aa: CASSTPGQGSYEQFF; cdr3_nt: TGTGCCAGCAGCACACCGGGACAGGGGTCCTATGAGCAGTTCTTC
j_call: TRBJ1-1; v_call: TRBV9; d_call: .; clone_size: once; cdr3_aa: CASSVDPMNTEAFF; cdr3_nt: TGTGCCAGCAGCGTAGATCCTATGAACACTGAAGCTTTCTTT
j_call: TRBJ1-1; v_call: TRBV27; d_call: .; clone_size: .; cdr3_aa: CASSSRTAMNTEAFF; cdr3_nt: TGTGCCAGCAGTTCGCGGACAGCCATGAACACTGAAGCTTTCTTT
j_call: TRBJ1-1; v_call: TRBV27; d_call: .; clone_size: .; cdr3_aa: CASSLWGDTEAFF; cdr3_nt: TGTGCCAGCAGTTTATGGGGAGACACTGAAGCTTTCTTT